The 3 T cell receptor beta chains given below trace back to one sample, sequenced in a study of coeliac disease. TCRdb's copy holds only in-frame clones and misses some; the assay was immunoSEQ multiplex PCR. The data contain 5,400 or so clones, 54% of them singletons. The sequenced material came from intraepithelial lymphocytes from the gut. Receptor source: a woman in her 30s with active celiac disease.

This clone was counted only a few times. V gene TRBV9 combines with J gene TRBJ1-4, with 7 bases lining up with TRBD1. CDR1 and CDR2 (germline): SGDLS, YYNGEE. There are 15 residues in the CDR3. V shed 2 bases and J 4 bases; nucleotides not matched to a gene: 5. Written as DNA, the CDR3 is TGTGCCAGCAGCGTGAGGGACAGCCTTAATGAAAAACTGTTTTTT. Translating it yields CASSVRDSLNEKLFF.

The rearrangement uses TRBV7-6 and TRBJ2-3; D may be TRBD2 (7 bases). The ends were cut back, 6 bases at V and 2 bases at J, with 18 bases in the middle. The CDR3 has 16 amino acids. CDR1 and CDR2 from the germline V gene are SGHVS and FNYEAQ. Here the CDR3 reads CASRPNQGGATDTQYF. The CDR3 DNA reads TGTGCCAGCAGACCAAACCAAGGGGGGGCCACAGATACGCAGTATTTT.

The table lists this clone with a few counts. The V and J genes are TRBV11-3 and TRBJ1-2; D is uncertain. V dropped 0 bases and J dropped 2 bases, with 7 bases sitting between them. This CDR3 is built from 14 residues. Germline V gives CDR1 SGHNT, CDR2 YENEEA. CDR3 nucleotides: TGTGCCAGCAGCTTAGATCCCAGAAACTATGGCTACACCTTC. The encoded protein is CASSLDPRNYGYTF.